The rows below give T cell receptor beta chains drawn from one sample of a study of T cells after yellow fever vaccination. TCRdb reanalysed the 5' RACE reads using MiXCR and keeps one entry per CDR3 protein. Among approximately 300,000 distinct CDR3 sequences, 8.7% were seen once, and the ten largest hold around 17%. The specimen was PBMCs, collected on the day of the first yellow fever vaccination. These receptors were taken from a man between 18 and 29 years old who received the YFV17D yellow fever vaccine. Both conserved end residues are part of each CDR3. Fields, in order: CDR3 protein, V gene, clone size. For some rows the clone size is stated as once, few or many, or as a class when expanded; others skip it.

CDR3: CASSQGGPEEGETQYF
V: TRBV4-1
size: few

CDR3: CASSLAGPYEQYF
V: TRBV12-3/TRBV12-4
size: many

CDR3: CASSPRRTGSPLHF
V: TRBV7-2
size: many

CDR3: CASRTLSLVEPDTQYF
V: TRBV27
size: few

CDR3: CASTLGRPNNQPQHF
V: TRBV12-3/TRBV12-4
size: few

CDR3: CASSFLVGGGTDTQYF
V: TRBV11-2
size: few

CDR3: CASSLSSSGTDTQYF
V: TRBV5-1
size: NA

CDR3: CASTDTTGVRDEQYF
V: TRBV7-2
size: few

CDR3: CASSRQGADTEAFF
V: TRBV16
size: many

CDR3: CASSLTREPYGYTF
V: TRBV7-2
size: few

CDR3: CAILPTGGSTGELFF
V: TRBV10-2
size: many

CDR3: CASSFARGQETQYF
V: TRBV7-2
size: NA

CDR3: CAIRPGTSSYEQYF
V: TRBV10-3
size: few

CDR3: CASSPFPGTGVEKLFF
V: TRBV7-6
size: few

CDR3: CASSLARQGRKETQYF
V: TRBV12-3/TRBV12-4
size: many

CDR3: CASSLRGPEAFF
V: TRBV5-1
size: many

CDR3: CASSPQPGANVLTF
V: TRBV5-1
size: NA

CDR3: CASSLLAAGGDEQYF
V: TRBV5-1
size: NA

CDR3: CASSWGQSNSPLHF
V: TRBV12-3/TRBV12-4
size: many

CDR3: CASRRTGNSGANVLTF
V: TRBV6-2/TRBV6-3
size: few

CDR3: CSVEVRRADTQYF
V: TRBV29-1
size: few

CDR3: CASRGDRGTGELFF
V: TRBV19
size: NA

CDR3: CASSFYRDRGEQYF
V: TRBV27
size: NA

CDR3: CASRQHGQGYNEQFF
V: TRBV6-1
size: NA

CDR3: CASSQEGAGGYTF
V: TRBV4-3
size: NA

CDR3: CASSHGDRVAFF
V: TRBV3-1
size: few